These T cell receptor beta chains were read from a single sample in a study of immune evolution from preneoplasia to lung adenocarcinoma. The assay was immunoSEQ multiplex PCR, and TCRdb's table has in-frame clones only and misses some. The top ten hold around 4.7% of the sample, which has tens of thousands of clones, over 75% seen once. The specimen was FFPE invasive lung adenocarcinoma tissue. The receptors here all came from a person between 55 and 70 years old with lung adenocarcinoma. CDR3s include the opening cysteine and the closing phenylalanine or tryptophan. Fields, in order: V gene, D gene, clone size, J gene, CDR3 protein, CDR3 DNA. The D gene is left open where the match is weak. The size entry is marked missing in some rows and otherwise reads once, few, many or a size class.

TRBV16,NA,NA,TRBJ1-3,CASSQSQGVGGNTIYF,TGTGCCAGCAGCCAATCTCAGGGCGTCGGTGGAAACACCATATATTTT
TRBV5-1,TRBD2,NA,TRBJ2-1,CASRSLGGLAGGEQFF,TGCGCCAGCAGGAGCTTGGGGGGACTAGCGGGTGGTGAGCAGTTCTTC
TRBV10-3,NA,once,TRBJ2-7,CATAKTSYEQYF,TGTGCCACCGCTAAGACCTCCTACGAGCAGTACTTC
TRBV11-2,NA,once,TRBJ2-1,CASSLGSYNEQFF,TGTGCCAGCAGCTTAGGTTCTTACAATGAGCAGTTCTTC
TRBV27,TRBD1,NA,TRBJ2-7,CASSRQGTRDEQYF,TGTGCCAGCAGTCGACAGGGTACCCGGGACGAGCAGTACTTC
TRBV11-3,TRBD2,few,TRBJ2-5,CASSPGLAGIQETQYF,TGTGCCAGCAGCCCCGGACTAGCGGGGATACAAGAGACCCAGTACTTC
TRBV7-9,NA,once,TRBJ1-1,CASTLGGRTEAFF,TGTGCCAGCACCCTGGGGGGCAGGACTGAAGCTTTCTTT
TRBV11-2,NA,once,TRBJ1-1,CASSPGAGGGEAFF,TGTGCCAGCAGCCCGGGGGCCGGGGGGGGTGAAGCTTTCTTT
TRBV29-1,NA,NA,TRBJ1-4,CSVYGVGEKLFF,TGCAGCGTTTATGGGGTGGGCGAAAAACTGTTTTTT
TRBV5-1,TRBD1,NA,TRBJ2-3,CASSPGQGTGTTGDTQYF,TGCGCCAGCAGCCCAGGACAGGGGACGGGGACTACGGGAGATACGCAGTATTTT
TRBV5-1,NA,NA,TRBJ2-3,CASSLVGQALTDTQYF,TGCGCCAGCAGCTTGGTGGGACAAGCTCTCACAGATACGCAGTATTTT
TRBV2,NA,once,TRBJ1-1,CASSGRGATEAFF,TGTGCCAGCAGTGGAAGGGGGGCCACTGAAGCTTTCTTT
TRBV19,NA,NA,TRBJ1-3,CASKPGRSSGNTIYF,TGTGCCAGTAAGCCCGGACGGTCCTCTGGAAACACCATATATTTT
TRBV28,NA,NA,TRBJ1-1,CASSFDRRTEAFF,TGTGCCAGCAGCTTCGACAGAAGGACTGAAGCTTTCTTT
TRBV27,NA,few,TRBJ1-2,CASSLSPSGVGYGYTF,TGTGCCAGCAGTTTATCGCCCTCCGGGGTCGGGTATGGCTACACCTTC
TRBV19,TRBD1,few,TRBJ2-7,CASSKVGTGFYEQYF,TGTGCCAGTAGTAAGGTCGGGACAGGATTTTACGAGCAGTACTTC
TRBV13,NA,NA,TRBJ2-7,CASSLGPREGAFYEQYF,TGTGCCAGCAGCTTAGGACCCCGGGAGGGGGCCTTCTACGAGCAGTACTTC
TRBV30,NA,few,TRBJ2-1,CAWSRIDEQFF,TGTGCCTGGAGCAGGATCGATGAGCAGTTCTTC
TRBV6-1,TRBD1,NA,TRBJ2-7,CATTGQGYEQYF,TGTGCCACTACGGGACAGGGCTACGAGCAGTACTTC
TRBV6-4,TRBD1,NA,TRBJ2-7,CASSPDRGSYEQYF,TGTGCCAGCAGCCCGGACAGGGGGTCCTACGAGCAGTACTTC
TRBV5-6,TRBD2,NA,TRBJ2-1,CASSFSGRRTNEQFF,TGTGCCAGCAGCTTTAGCGGGAGAAGAACGAATGAGCAGTTCTTC
TRBV5-4,NA,NA,TRBJ2-3,CASSLAGRDTDTQYF,TGTGCCAGCAGCTTGGCGGGACGGGACACAGATACGCAGTATTTT
TRBV20-1,TRBD1,NA,TRBJ2-1,CSALDRNEQFF,TGCAGTGCACTGGACAGGAATGAGCAGTTCTTC
TRBV7-8,TRBD1,NA,TRBJ1-1,CASSFSYGTGGKAFF,TGTGCCAGCAGCTTCAGCTACGGGACAGGGGGCAAGGCTTTCTTT
TRBV5-4,NA,NA,TRBJ1-1,CASSLAEGDKAEAFF,TGTGCCAGCAGCTTGGCCGAGGGAGACAAGGCTGAAGCTTTCTTT
TRBV18,NA,NA,TRBJ1-2,CASSQDRDYGYTF,TGTGCCAGCTCACAAGATCGGGACTATGGCTACACCTTC
TRBV18,NA,NA,TRBJ1-1,CASSQGTEAFF,TGTGCCAGCTCACAGGGCACTGAAGCTTTCTTT
TRBV11-3,TRBD1,NA,TRBJ2-5,CASSSYDQGVETQYF,TGTGCCAGCAGCTCTTATGACCAGGGGGTCGAGACCCAGTACTTC
TRBV9,NA,NA,TRBJ1-4,CASSPRVDANEKLFF,TGTGCCAGCAGTCCTAGGGTGGACGCAAATGAAAAACTGTTTTTT
TRBV2,NA,NA,TRBJ1-5,CASREGASRPQHF,TGTGCCAGCAGGGAGGGCGCGTCAAGGCCCCAGCATTTT
TRBV7-9,NA,few,TRBJ1-1,CASSLMLNTEAFF,TGTGCCAGCAGCCTTATGTTGAACACTGAAGCTTTCTTT
TRBV6-5,NA,NA,TRBJ2-3,CASSYFHGGDTQYF,TGTGCCAGCAGTTACTTCCACGGAGGAGATACGCAGTATTTT
TRBV7-2,NA,once,TRBJ2-7,CASSLKGGAHEQYF,TGTGCCAGCAGCTTAAAAGGGGGGGCCCACGAGCAGTACTTC
TRBV5-1,NA,NA,TRBJ2-2,CASNIRGTGELFF,TGCGCCAGCAACATAAGGGGCACCGGGGAGCTGTTTTTT
TRBV30,NA,NA,TRBJ2-6,CAWNLRETSGANVLTF,TGTGCCTGGAACCTCCGCGAAACCTCTGGGGCCAACGTCCTGACTTTC
TRBV28,NA,NA,TRBJ1-1,CASRRGGKQAFF,TGTGCCAGCAGGAGGGGGGGGAAACAAGCTTTCTTT